Listed below are T cell receptor beta chains from one sample, sequenced in a study of blood T cells in healthy people across ages. TCRdb analysed the 5' RACE reads with MiXCR anew, one entry per CDR3 protein. Here the sample spans about 620,000 distinct CDR3 sequences, around 21% being singletons. The sample taken for sequencing was blood. The receptors stem from a man between 65 and 85 years old in good health. CDR3s include the opening cysteine and the closing phenylalanine or tryptophan. The D gene is left open where the match is weak. The size of a clone is reported for some rows only, either as once, few or many, or as a class for expanded clones.

few TRBJ2-3 TRBV5-1 NA TGCGCCAGCAGCAAGGGACAAGTCCCCCCCACAGATACGCAGTATTTT CASSKGQVPPTDTQYF
few TRBJ2-5 TRBV5-6 NA TGTGCCAGCAGCGTGGGAGCAGGGTACCAAGAGACCCAGTACTTC CASSVGAGYQETQYF
few TRBJ2-5 TRBV2 NA TGTGCCAGCAGTGCGGACTGGGAGACCCAGTACTTC CASSADWETQYF
many TRBJ2-5 TRBV4-3 NA TGCGCCAGCAGCCAAGATATGGGGGAGACCCAGTACTTC CASSQDMGETQYF
NA TRBJ2-4 TRBV7-2 NA TGTGCCAGCAGCCAGCGTGGGAACATTCAGTACTTC CASSQRGNIQYF
NA TRBJ2-7 TRBV20-1 TRBD2 TGCAGTGCTAGAGTCTTAGCGGGCAGAGCCCACGAGCAGTACTTC CSARVLAGRAHEQYF
few TRBJ2-7 TRBV7-9 NA TGTGCCAGCAGCTTTGGTACAGCGCGCTACGAGCAGTACTTC CASSFGTARYEQYF
NA TRBJ2-2 TRBV5-5 NA TGTGCCAGCAGCTTGGCCTCCGGGGGAAGGACCGGGGAGCTGTTTTTT CASSLASGGRTGELFF
many TRBJ2-7 TRBV3-1 NA TGTGCCAGCAGCGCCTACTCCTACGAGCAGTACTTC CASSAYSYEQYF
NA TRBJ2-7 TRBV10-3 TRBD1 TGTGCCATCAACCCGGGACAGGGTCACGAGCAGTACTTC CAINPGQGHEQYF
NA TRBJ2-5 TRBV7-8 NA TGTGCCAGCGGCTTAGCGGATGAGTACCAAGAGACCCAGTACTTC CASGLADEYQETQYF
many TRBJ2-7 TRBV12-3/TRBV12-4 NA TGTGCCAGCAGAAACGCCGCAGAGAATCCGTACGAGCAGTACTTC CASRNAAENPYEQYF
few TRBJ2-1 TRBV21-1 NA TGTGCCAGCAGCAAAGTGAAGTCCCATCCCCTCTCCTACAATGAGCAGTTCTTC CASSKVKSHPLSYNEQFF
NA TRBJ2-5 TRBV28 NA TGTGCCAGCAGCCTTATTAGAACCCTAGTAGAGACCCAGTACTTC CASSLIRTLVETQYF
NA TRBJ2-7 TRBV7-2 TRBD1 TGTGCCAGCAGCTCACGGCAACAGGGGGACTCCGAGCAGTACTTC CASSSRQQGDSEQYF
many TRBJ1-2 TRBV27 NA TGTGCCAGCAGTTTATCGTACACCTTTGACGAGGATGGCTACACCTTC CASSLSYTFDEDGYTF
few TRBJ2-7 TRBV29-1 TRBD2 TGCAGCGTTGAAGTAACTAGCGGGAGAAGGTACGAGCAGTACTTC CSVEVTSGRRYEQYF
few TRBJ2-5 TRBV10-2 TRBD1 TGCGCCAGCATGGAGGGACAGGGCCAAAGAGAGACCCAGTACTTC CASMEGQGQRETQYF
NA TRBJ2-7 TRBV5-1 NA TGCGCCAGCAGCGATACAGGGAGCTCCTACGAGCAGTACTTC CASSDTGSSYEQYF
NA TRBJ2-2 TRBV5-6 TRBD2 TGTGCCAGCAGCTTAGGACTAGCACCCCACACCGGGGAGCTGTTTTTT CASSLGLAPHTGELFF
few TRBJ2-1 TRBV3-1 TRBD2 TGTGCCAGCAGCATTACTAGCGGGAGACGGGTTGAGCAGTTCTTC CASSITSGRRVEQFF
many TRBJ2-4 TRBV3-1 NA TGTGCCAGCAGTTTCGGGCTAGCCAAAAACATTCAGTACTTC CASSFGLAKNIQYF
NA TRBJ2-7 TRBV12-5 NA TGTGCTAGTGCCTTGGATCTATTCGAGCAGTACTTC CASALDLFEQYF
few TRBJ1-6 TRBV4-1 NA TGCGCCAGCAGCCAAGACTGGTCTGGTAATTCACCCCTCCACTTT CASSQDWSGNSPLHF
few TRBJ1-2 TRBV5-5 NA TGTGCCAGCAGCCGAGGAGAGGCATATGGCTACACCTTC CASSRGEAYGYTF
many TRBJ2-7 TRBV5-1 NA TGCGCCAGCAGCTTGGAGGAGACTAGTTACGAGCAGTACTTC CASSLEETSYEQYF
NA TRBJ2-7 TRBV6-1 TRBD2 TGTGCCAGCAGTGAAGCGGGGAGCGGGAGGGCTTCTCGCGAGCAGTACTTC CASSEAGSGRASREQYF
NA TRBJ1-4 TRBV2 NA TGTGCCAGCAGTGAAAATAGGGAAGGCGAAAAACTGTTTTTT CASSENREGEKLFF
NA TRBJ2-3 TRBV5-1 NA TGCGCCAGCAGCTTGGCCAGGCGGAACACAGATACGCAGTATTTT CASSLARRNTDTQYF
many TRBJ2-5 TRBV20-1 TRBD1 TGCAGTGCTGATACCCCACAGGGGGCTGAAGAGCAGTACTTC CSADTPQGAEEQYF
NA TRBJ2-4 TRBV2 TRBD2 TGTGCCAGCAGTGCTTTAGCGGGAGGAAAAAACATTCAGTACTTC CASSALAGGKNIQYF
NA TRBJ2-1 TRBV29-1 NA TGCAGCGTTGAGGCGCAGGGAGAGCAGTTCTTC CSVEAQGEQFF
many TRBJ2-5 TRBV12-3/TRBV12-4 TRBD2 TGTGCCAGTAATGGCGGGAGGTTGGAAGAGACCCAGTACTTC CASNGGRLEETQYF
NA TRBJ1-4 TRBV5-4 NA TGTGCCAGCAGCTTGAGCGCTAAGGATGAAAAACTGTTTTTT CASSLSAKDEKLFF
many TRBJ2-1 TRBV19 NA TGTGCCAGTAGTATCCGGGACGGCAATGAGCAGTTCTTC CASSIRDGNEQFF
few TRBJ1-2 TRBV6-5 NA TGTGCCAGCAGTTACTCGAGGGCTGGTAGCTATGGCTACACCTTC CASSYSRAGSYGYTF
NA TRBJ2-2 TRBV6-2/TRBV6-3 NA TGTGCCAGCAGTTACCTTCGGTGGCAGGGGGCACCTAGCGGACAATATGAGAACACCGGGGAGCTGTTTTTT CASSYLRWQGAPSGQYENTGELFF
few TRBJ1-1 TRBV7-3 TRBD1 TGTGCCAGCAGCCCAGGGGGATGGAACACTGAAGCTTTCTTT CASSPGGWNTEAFF
NA TRBJ2-1 TRBV4-1 TRBD2 TGCGCCAGCAGCCAGAGACTAGCGGGAGTTTCCTACAATGAGCAGTTCTTC CASSQRLAGVSYNEQFF
once TRBJ2-6 TRBV7-3 NA TGTGCCAGCAGCCCTTCCACTGGGGCCAACGTCCTGACTTTC CASSPSTGANVLTF
NA TRBJ1-1 TRBV18 NA TGTGCCAGCTCACGGACGGCAGTGAACACTGAAGCTTTCTTT CASSRTAVNTEAFF
NA TRBJ2-7 TRBV7-8 TRBD1 TGTGCCAGCAGGGGAACCGGGACAGGGGAAAACAACGAGCAGTACTTC CASRGTGTGENNEQYF
NA TRBJ1-4 TRBV15 TRBD1 TGTGCCACCAGCAGAGATTTCATGGGACAGGGGTTTTTT CATSRDFMGQGFF
NA TRBJ2-3 TRBV12-3/TRBV12-4 NA TGTGCCAGCAGTTTTGGCCTGAGAATAGCGGTCACGGATACGCAGTATTTT CASSFGLRIAVTDTQYF
few TRBJ1-1 TRBV20-1 TRBD1 TGCAGTGCACTGAACCAGGGGGACACTGAAGCTTTCTTT CSALNQGDTEAFF
few TRBJ2-1 TRBV12-3/TRBV12-4 NA TGTGCCAGCTCCCAGGCAGGGCCCTACAATGAGCAGTTCTTC CASSQAGPYNEQFF